Below are 27 T cell receptor beta chains sequenced from a single sample in a study of CD8 T cell repertoires and HIV-1 epitope variants. Measured with immunoSEQ multiplex PCR; TCRdb has only the in-frame clones, and not every one. Seen here are 4,500 to 6,000 clones, roughly 71% observed once, and the top ten hold 35% to 50%. Antigens of these TCRs are unknown. The sequencing sample was made of cultured CD8+ T cells derived from PBMCs. The receptors here all came from a male donor with HIV.

In its sample, this clone was seen a few times. The V and J genes are TRBV6-6 and TRBJ1-2; tentatively, D is TRBD1 (5 bases). Germline V gene data show CDR1 as MNHNY and CDR2 as SVGAGI (reference sequence). The V gene lost 7 bases and the J gene lost 4 bases, with 10 bases spanning the gap. This CDR3 is built from 12 residues. The CDR3 DNA follows: TGTGCCAGCATGTCGGGACTCTATGGCTACACCTTC. It specifies CASMSGLYGYTF.

V is TRBV5-4 and J is TRBJ2-7; 10 positions match TRBD2. There are 13 residues in the CDR3. Germline values: CDR1 SGHNT, CDR2 YYREEE (reference sequence). The CDR3 here is CVMSGRASYEQYF. The CDR3 DNA reads as TGTGTCATGAGCGGGAGGGCCTCCTACGAGCAGTACTTC.

The chain links TRBV29-1 to TRBJ2-3; 9 nucleotides match TRBD2. This CDR3 comprises 17 residues. The V gene end was trimmed by 0 bases and the J gene end by 3 bases; junction bases not matched to a gene: 10. Germline V gene data show CDR1 as SQVTM and CDR2 as ANQGSEA. The DNA for the CDR3 is TGCAGCGTTGAAGATCCCCTAGCGGGAACAGGTACAGATACGCAGTATTTT. Amino acids: CSVEDPLAGTGTDTQYF.

The chain links TRBV18 to TRBJ1-5; 11 nucleotides line up with TRBD1. Germline V gives CDR1 KGHSH, CDR2 LQKENI. V was pared by 6 bases and J by 6 bases, with 7 bases of the junction left unmatched. This CDR3 comprises 15 residues. DNA for the CDR3: TGTGCCAGCTCCCGGGGACAGGGGGAAGGTCAGCCCCAGCATTTT. Its translation is CASSRGQGEGQPQHF.

V and J are TRBV27 and TRBJ1-2; 7 bases are shared with TRBD1. The J segment lost 9 bases and the V segment lost 6 bases, leaving 1 base of the junction unmatched. Germline V gene data show CDR1 as MNHEY and CDR2 as SMNVEV (reference sequence). The CDR3 contains 10 residues. CDR3 nucleotides: TGTGCCAGCAGGACAGGGCGCTACACCTTC. Translation gives CASRTGRYTF.

The rearrangement links TRBV2 to TRBJ1-2, with D unclear. This CDR3 comprises 15 residues. Germline lookup yields CDR1 SNHLY and CDR2 FYNNEI. V shed 6 bases and J shed 0 bases, with 14 bases lying between them. CDR3 nucleotide sequence: TGTGCCAGCAGCCCAGTCGACGGCTCTAACTATGGCTACACCTTC. The encoded protein is CASSPVDGSNYGYTF.

This chain links TRBV25-1 with TRBJ2-3; D not certain. The CDR3 sequence is 12 residues long. From germline, CDR1 is MGHDK and CDR2 SYGVNS. V was clipped by 4 bases and J by 5 bases, with 7 bases between them. As DNA, the CDR3 is TGTGCCAGCAGTGGGCCTAGAGATACGCAGTATTTT. Protein sequence: CASSGPRDTQYF.

This clone has a single count. This chain joins TRBV4-1 and TRBJ2-6, with 8 bases that match TRBD2. The V gene's germline CDR1 is MGHRA and CDR2 YSYEKL. V lost 3 bases to trimming and J lost 0 bases; unmatched junction nucleotides: 7. The CDR3 is made up of 18 amino acids. CDR3 residues: CASSHASGLNSGANVLTF. The CDR3 bases are TGCGCCAGCAGCCATGCTAGCGGGCTCAACTCTGGGGCCAACGTCCTGACTTTC.

V is TRBV19 and J is TRBJ2-3, with 13 nucleotides matching TRBD2. Germline trimming cut 5 bases from V and 2 bases from J; bases unmatched to any gene: 10. CDR3 length: 18 amino acids. Germline lookup yields CDR1 LNHDA and CDR2 SQIVND (reference sequence). This CDR3 is CASSPGTSGIVITDTQYF. CDR3 bases: TGTGCCAGTAGTCCCGGGACTAGCGGGATCGTTATCACAGATACGCAGTATTTT.

The chain is built from TRBV5-1 and TRBJ2-3, with D possibly being TRBD1 (5 bases). Trimming cost V 0 bases and J 1 base, with 15 bases left between them. The CDR3 runs 17 residues. In germline, CDR1 is SGHRS, CDR2 YFSETQ. CDR3 DNA: TGCGCCAGCAGCTTGGAGGGAACGGAAGGGGGCACAGATACGCAGTATTTT. Translation gives CASSLEGTEGGTDTQYF.

This chain's CDR3 is CASSLVGVGDVLAGYEQYF. In DNA, the CDR3 is TGCGCCAGCAGCTTGGTCGGTGTTGGGGACGTTCTAGCCGGCTACGAGCAGTACTTC. The gene calls are TRBV5-1 and TRBJ2-7, with D perhaps given as TRBD1 or TRBD2 (5 bases each). The CDR3 consists of 19 residues. Trimming shortened V by 0 bases and J by 3 bases, and 25 bases separated the two germline ends. In germline, CDR1 is SGHRS, CDR2 YFSETQ.

Worth noting for this clone: Its ends do not fully match the called genes, so a read error is possible. The CDR3 coding sequence is TGTGCCAGCAGTTCGGACATTGGTGGGTACTACGAGCCGTACTTC. Residues: CASSSDIGGYYEPYF. This chain uses TRBV6-5 with TRBJ2-7; D perhaps matches TRBD1 (5 bases). In germline, CDR1 is MNHEY, CDR2 SVGAGI. The CDR3 has 15 residues.

The chain employs TRBV9 and TRBJ2-2; 13 bases are shared with TRBD2. V trimming: 3 bases; J trimming: 4 bases; junction bases outside the gene matches: 6. Germline CDR1 SGDLS, CDR2 YYNGEE. The CDR3 is 17 amino acids. CDR3 region: CASSARTSGRSTGELFF. DNA for the CDR3: TGTGCCAGCAGCGCTCGGACTAGCGGGAGAAGCACCGGGGAGCTGTTTTTT.

This rearrangement joins TRBV29-1 to TRBJ1-2, with TRBD1 matching over 9 bases. The trim removed 6 bases at V and 8 bases at J, leaving 19 bases unmatched. CDR3 size: 16 residues. CDR1 and CDR2 from the germline V gene are SQVTM and ANQGSEA. Here the CDR3 reads CSVDGEGLGQGRGYTF. CDR3 in DNA: TGCAGCGTCGACGGTGAAGGGCTGGGACAGGGAAGAGGCTACACCTTC.

In regard to this clone: One end of the junction is discordant with germline, which a read error may explain. The CDR3 DNA sequence: TGTGCCGCCAGCAGAGATCGGGGCGAGAACACTGAAGCTTTCTTT. Translated: CAASRDRGENTEAFF. The J gene is TRBJ1-1, the V gene TRBV15; D may be TRBD1 (5 bases). The CDR3 covers 15 residues. CDR1 is LNHNV, CDR2 YYDKDF, per germline (reference sequence).

This clone was seen a few times. J is TRBJ2-7 and V is TRBV5-6; D uncertain. CDR3 length: 12 residues. The germline gives CDR1 SGHDT, CDR2 YYEEEE. The V gene lost 4 bases and the J gene lost 6 bases, with 11 bases spanning the gap. CDR3 DNA sequence: TGTGCCAGCAGCCTCCTATCAGGCGAGCAGTACTTC. Its protein is CASSLLSGEQYF.

This chain links TRBV7-6 with TRBJ2-7; 7 bases agree with TRBD1. V shed 1 base and J 3 bases; nucleotides not matched to a gene: 3. The CDR3 has 14 residues. CDR1 is SGHVS and CDR2 is FNYEAQ in the germline V gene. The CDR3 here is CASSLGDRGYEQYF. CDR3 nucleotide sequence: TGTGCCAGCAGCTTAGGGGACAGAGGCTACGAGCAGTACTTC.

This clone was picked up a small number of times. This chain links TRBV6-6 with TRBJ1-1; D not resolved. V gave up 7 bases and J gave up 5 bases, with 14 bases separating them. This CDR3 has 13 residues. The germline V gene has CDR1 MNHNY and CDR2 SVGAGI (reference sequence). CDR3 nucleotide sequence: TGTGCCAGCACCGCTGGTTTAGGAACTGAAGCTTTCTTT. Amino acid sequence: CASTAGLGTEAFF.

The chain joins TRBV18 to TRBJ1-1; D uncertain. Germline lookup yields CDR1 KGHSH and CDR2 LQKENI. There are 15 residues in the CDR3. Between the trimmed V and J ends, which lost 0 bases and 3 bases, there was a span of 11 bases. This CDR3 reads CASSPPGLADTEAFF. The CDR3 region has the DNA TGTGCCAGCTCACCACCTGGACTGGCGGACACTGAAGCTTTCTTT.

CDR3 in DNA: TGTGCCAGCAGTTTATTATTCCCAGGACAGGGAAATCAGCCCCAGCATTTT. It specifies CASSLLFPGQGNQPQHF. The genes are TRBV27 and TRBJ1-5; 8 bases are a match to TRBD1. The V and J ends lost 1 base and 4 bases, in that order; junction bases with no gene match: 9. Germline CDR1 MNHEY, CDR2 SMNVEV (reference sequence). The CDR3 has 17 residues.

V and J are TRBV29-1 and TRBJ1-1, with D hard to call. The CDR3 has 14 amino acids. The V end lost 3 bases, the J end lost 4 bases, and 15 bases lay between the germline ends. The germline V gene has CDR1 SQVTM and CDR2 ANQGSEA. CDR3 in amino acids: CSVEEGRVSTEAFF. CDR3 DNA: TGCAGCGTTGAGGAGGGCAGAGTTTCCACTGAAGCTTTCTTT.

This clone was detected only once. The chain employs TRBV28 and TRBJ1-1; 9 nucleotides align to TRBD1. CDR1 is MDHEN and CDR2 is SYDVKM in the germline V gene. This CDR3 spans 14 amino acids. The trim removed 2 bases at V and 2 bases at J, leaving 0 bases unmatched. This chain's CDR3 is CASSLTGGNTEAFF. CDR3 nucleotide sequence: TGTGCCAGCAGTTTAACAGGGGGCAACACTGAAGCTTTCTTT.

The chain recombines TRBV10-2 with TRBJ2-7; D is unclear. The V and J ends lost 8 bases and 1 base respectively, with 3 bases between them. Germline V gene data show CDR1 as WSHSY and CDR2 as SAAADI. The CDR3 spans 10 residues. This chain's CDR3 is CASGSYEQYF. CDR3 in DNA: TGCGCCAGCGGATCCTACGAGCAGTACTTC.

The V gene is TRBV7-9, the J gene TRBJ1-2; D not resolved. Germline V gene sequence: CDR1 SEHNR, CDR2 FQNEAQ (reference sequence). Trimming removed 5 bases from V and 3 bases from J, with 19 bases in between. This CDR3 is 16 amino acids long. The CDR3 sequence is CASSPWPVELDYGYTF. The CDR3, as DNA: TGTGCCAGCAGCCCTTGGCCGGTAGAATTGGACTATGGCTACACCTTC.

The chain couples TRBV5-6 to TRBJ1-2; D gene uncertain. Trimming cost V 4 bases and J 6 bases, with 7 bases left between them. The CDR3 is made up of 11 amino acids. Germline V gene sequence: CDR1 SGHDT, CDR2 YYEEEE. DNA of the CDR3: TGTGCCAGCAGCGCTGTAGATGGCTACACCTTC. Amino acid sequence: CASSAVDGYTF.

The chain joins TRBV7-6 to TRBJ2-5, with a tentative D call TRBD1 (5 bases). The CDR3 has 14 amino acids. CDR1 and CDR2 from the germline V gene are SGHVS and FNYEAQ. V lost 3 bases and J 1 base, leaving 9 bases between the germline ends. CDR3 sequence reads: CASSLTAFQETQYF. The CDR3 region has the DNA TGTGCCAGCAGCTTGACAGCCTTCCAAGAGACCCAGTACTTC.

V gene TRBV27 combines with J gene TRBJ2-3; D perhaps matches TRBD2 (6 bases). The CDR3 is 16 residues long. The V and J ends lost 3 bases and 14 bases respectively, with 27 bases between them. Germline CDR1 reads MNHEY; CDR2 reads SMNVEV (reference sequence). This chain's CDR3 is CASSLGLLSTAREVYF. CDR3 sequence (DNA): TGTGCCAGCAGTTTGGGTTTACTCTCTACTGCCAGGGAGGTGTATTTT.